One sample yielded the 15 T cell receptor beta chains listed below, sequenced in a study of cytomegalovirus exposure and HLA in healthy donors. PCR amplification relied on 60 Vbeta primers (plus 13 Jbeta primers). The data were produced by immunoSEQ multiplex PCR, yet TCRdb's version contains in-frame clones alone and is incomplete. Of 86,000 or so clones listed, 70% to 80% are singletons. The material sequenced was PBMCs. These receptors originate from a woman between 35 and 50 years old in good health and CMV-seropositive.

The gene calls are TRBV28 and TRBJ1-4; D is undetermined. The CDR3 runs to 14 residues. Germline CDR1 and CDR2: MDHEN and SYDVKM. V was cut by 2 bases and J by 8 bases, with 12 bases left in between. This chain's CDR3 is CASSLIPGIEKLFF. CDR3 bases: TGTGCCAGCAGTTTAATCCCAGGAATCGAAAAACTGTTTTTT.

The chain employs TRBV6-1 and TRBJ1-5; D uncertain. There are 14 residues in the CDR3. Trimming removed 1 base at V and 5 bases at J, with 9 bases between. Looked up from germline, CDR1 is MNHNS and CDR2 is SASEGT. The CDR3 nucleotides read TGTGCCAGCAGTGAAGGTGGCGGCCATCAGCCCCAGCATTTT. Translation: CASSEGGGHQPQHF.

This chain joins TRBV15 and TRBJ2-7, with TRBD2 identical over 7 bases. Looked up from germline, CDR1 is LNHNV and CDR2 is YYDKDF (reference sequence). The CDR3 extends over 15 amino acids. The V and J ends lost 0 bases and 2 bases, in that order; junction bases with no gene match: 4. In DNA, the CDR3 is TGTGCCACCAGCAGAGAAGCGGGGTTTGCCTACGAGCAGTACTTC. This codes for CATSREAGFAYEQYF.

The chain uses TRBV14 and TRBJ2-2, with 10 bases matching TRBD2. The CDR3 runs 17 residues. The V segment lost 5 bases and the J segment 4 bases; nucleotides outside the gene matches: 10. Germline V lookup: CDR1 SGHDN, CDR2 FVKESK. CDR3 in DNA: TGTGCCAGCAGCACTGATCTAGCGGGAGCCTTCACCGGGGAGCTGTTTTTT. It is translated as CASSTDLAGAFTGELFF.

The chain is built from TRBV18 and TRBJ2-3; no clear D gene. With 2 bases removed from V and 1 base from J, the gap between germline ends came to 13 bases. This CDR3 spans 16 amino acids. The germline V gene encodes CDR1 KGHSH and CDR2 LQKENI. CDR3 nucleotide sequence: TGTGCCAGCTCACCAGCTTCAAGTAGCCGCACAGATACGCAGTATTTT. It yields the protein CASSPASSSRTDTQYF.

This chain joins TRBV6-1 and TRBJ2-7; 7 nucleotides align to TRBD1. This CDR3 region has 14 residues. Germline trimming cut 6 bases from V and 2 bases from J; bases unmatched to any gene: 7. Germline V gene sequence: CDR1 MNHNS, CDR2 SASEGT. The CDR3 reads CASRTGQTTYEQYF. CDR3 DNA sequence: TGTGCCAGCAGAACGGGACAGACCACCTACGAGCAGTACTTC.

The chain carries TRBV7-3 and TRBJ1-2; possibly TRBD1 for D (6 bases). Germline CDR1 is SGHTA and CDR2 is FQGTGA. V was clipped by 2 bases and J by 5 bases, with 15 bases between them. CDR3 length equals 15 residues. In nucleotides, the CDR3 is TGTGCCAGCAGCTTAGGGGCAGGGGCAGGGTATGGCTACACCTTC. Its translation is CASSLGAGAGYGYTF.

The chain uses TRBV20-1 and TRBJ1-1; 7 bases agree with TRBD1. This CDR3 comprises 11 residues. CDR1 and CDR2 (germline): DFQATT, SNEGSKA (reference sequence). V gave up 7 bases and J gave up 1 base; unmatched junction bases: 0. The CDR3 spells CSGQGNTEAFF. Here the CDR3 DNA reads TGCAGTGGACAGGGGAACACTGAAGCTTTCTTT.

This clone was found a few times. The V call is TRBV11-3, the J call TRBJ2-1; D gene unclear. CDR1 is SGHNT and CDR2 is YENEEA in the germline V gene. Trimming shortened V by 3 bases and J by 7 bases, and 7 bases separated the two germline ends. The CDR3 is 12 residues long. CDR3 in DNA: TGTGCCAGCAGCTTTAATTCGAATGAGCAGTTCTTC. Its protein product is CASSFNSNEQFF.

CDR3 region: CASSEQVRSNQPQHF. CDR3 coding DNA: TGTGCCAGCAGTGAACAGGTTCGGAGCAATCAGCCCCAGCATTTT. The rearrangement links TRBV6-1 to TRBJ1-5; D remains ambiguous. CDR1 is MNHNS, CDR2 SASEGT, per germline. Trimming cost V 2 bases and J 1 base, with 9 bases left between them. The CDR3 length is 15 residues.

The chain uses TRBV2 and TRBJ2-5; 11 bases map to TRBD2. CDR3 length: 15 amino acids. CDR1 and CDR2 from the germline V gene are SNHLY and FYNNEI. V shed 5 bases, J shed 5 bases, and the junction held 7 bases outside the gene matches. The CDR3 DNA reads as TGTGCCAGCAGTCGCACTAGCGGGAGAGGTGAGACCCAGTACTTC. The encoded protein is CASSRTSGRGETQYF.

The chain is built from TRBV28 and TRBJ1-2; TRBD1 matches 9 bases. V was pared by 6 bases and J by 4 bases, with 3 bases of the junction left unmatched. The CDR3 length is 13 residues. Germline V lookup: CDR1 MDHEN, CDR2 SYDVKM. Here the CDR3 reads CASSADRGYGYTF. The CDR3, as DNA: TGTGCCAGCAGCGCGGACAGGGGCTATGGCTACACCTTC.

DNA of the CDR3: TGCGCCAGCAGCCCGACAGGACCCTACTATGGCTACACCTTC. Its translation: CASSPTGPYYGYTF. The gene calls are TRBV5-1 and TRBJ1-2, with a possible D match to TRBD1 (6 bases). The CDR3 is made up of 14 amino acids. The V and J ends lost 4 bases and 3 bases respectively, with 13 bases between them. Germline assignment: CDR1 SGHRS and CDR2 YFSETQ.

The chain employs TRBV7-9 and TRBJ1-1, with 11 bases matching TRBD1. CDR3 length equals 16 residues. With V trimmed by 6 bases and J by 0 bases, 6 bases remained unmatched. The germline CDR1 and CDR2 sequences are SEHNR and FQNEAQ (reference sequence). The CDR3 is CASSNRDRGVNTEAFF. In DNA, the CDR3 is TGTGCCAGCAGTAACCGGGACAGGGGGGTGAACACTGAAGCTTTCTTT.

CDR3 region: CASSVRQGAYEQYF. Written as DNA, the CDR3 is TGTGCCAGCAGCGTGCGACAGGGGGCCTACGAGCAGTACTTC. V and J are TRBV7-6 and TRBJ2-7, with 9 bases matching TRBD1. V lost 5 bases, J lost 2 bases, and 4 bases stayed unmatched. The CDR3 contains 14 residues. Germline-derived CDR1 and CDR2 are SGHVS and FNYEAQ.